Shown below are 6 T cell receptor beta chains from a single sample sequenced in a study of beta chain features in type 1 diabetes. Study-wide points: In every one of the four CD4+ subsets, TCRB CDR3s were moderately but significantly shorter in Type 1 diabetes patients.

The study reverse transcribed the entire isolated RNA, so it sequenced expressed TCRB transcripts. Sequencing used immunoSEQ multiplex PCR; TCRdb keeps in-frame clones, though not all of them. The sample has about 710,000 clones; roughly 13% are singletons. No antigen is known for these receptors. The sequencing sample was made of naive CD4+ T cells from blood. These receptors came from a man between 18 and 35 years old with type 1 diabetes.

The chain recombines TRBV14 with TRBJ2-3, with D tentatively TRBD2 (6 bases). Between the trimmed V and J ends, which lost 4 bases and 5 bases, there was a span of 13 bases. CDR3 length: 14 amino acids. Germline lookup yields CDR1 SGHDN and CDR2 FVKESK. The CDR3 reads CASSPVGSRDTQYF. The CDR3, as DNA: TGTGCCAGCAGCCCAGTCGGGAGTAGAGATACGCAGTATTTT. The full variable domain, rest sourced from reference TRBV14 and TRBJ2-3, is EAGVTQFPSHSVIEKGQTVTLRCDPISGHDNLYWYRRVMGKEIKFLLHFVKESKQDESGMPNNRFLAERTGGTYSTLKVQPAELEDSGVYFCASSPVGSRDTQYFGPGTRLTVL.

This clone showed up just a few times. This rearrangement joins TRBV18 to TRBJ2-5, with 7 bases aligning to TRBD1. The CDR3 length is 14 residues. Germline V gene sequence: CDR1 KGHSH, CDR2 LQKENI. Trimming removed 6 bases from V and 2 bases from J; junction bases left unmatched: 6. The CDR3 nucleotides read TGTGCCAGCTCTCAACAGGGGAATCAAGAGACCCAGTACTTC. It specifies CASSQQGNQETQYF. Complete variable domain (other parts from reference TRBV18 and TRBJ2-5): NAGVMQNPRHLVRRRGQEARLRCSPMKGHSHVYWYRQLPEEGLKFMVYLQKENIIDESGMPKERFSAEFPKEGPSILRIQQVVRGDSAAYFCASSQQGNQETQYFGPGTRLLVL.

Here the CDR3 reads CASDRVFTGELFF. Written as DNA, the CDR3 is TGTGCCAGTGACAGGGTCTTCACCGGGGAGCTGTTTTTT. The V gene is TRBV7-2, the J gene TRBJ2-2, with TRBD1 identical over 7 bases. V dropped 9 bases and J dropped 4; count of bases not matched to a gene: 5. The CDR3 is 13 amino acids. Germline V gives CDR1 SGHTA, CDR2 FQGNSA.

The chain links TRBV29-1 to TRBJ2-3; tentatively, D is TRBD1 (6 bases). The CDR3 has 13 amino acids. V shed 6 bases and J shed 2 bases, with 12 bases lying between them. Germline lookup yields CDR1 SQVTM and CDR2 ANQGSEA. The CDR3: CSVDTGNTDTQYF. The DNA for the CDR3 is TGCAGCGTAGACACAGGGAACACAGATACGCAGTATTTT.

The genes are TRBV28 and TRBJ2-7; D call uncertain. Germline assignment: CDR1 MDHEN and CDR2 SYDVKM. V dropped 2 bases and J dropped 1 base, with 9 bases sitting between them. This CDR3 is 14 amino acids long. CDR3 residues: CASSLGVPSYEQYF. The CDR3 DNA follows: TGTGCCAGCAGTTTAGGAGTCCCATCCTACGAGCAGTACTTC.

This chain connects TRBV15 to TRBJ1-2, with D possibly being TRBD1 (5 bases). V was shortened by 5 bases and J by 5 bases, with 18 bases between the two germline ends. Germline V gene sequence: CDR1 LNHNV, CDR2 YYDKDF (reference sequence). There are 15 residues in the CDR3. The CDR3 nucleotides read TGTGCCACCAGCCCGATGGAGGGGTCGAGGTATGGCTACACCTTC. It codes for CATSPMEGSRYGYTF. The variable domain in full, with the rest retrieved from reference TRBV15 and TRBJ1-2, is DAMVIQNPRYQVTQFGKPVTLSCSQTLNHNVMYWYQQKSSQAPKLLFHYYDKDFNNEADTPDNFQSRRPNTSFCFLDIRSPGLGDTAMYLCATSPMEGSRYGYTFGSGTRLTVV.